The clone carrying this T cell receptor (beta chain) was found many times. These data belong to a study of breast tumors, draining lymph nodes, adjacent tissues. TCRdb reprocessed the multiplex PCR reads via MiXCR and lists one record per CDR3 protein. The table has fewer than 150,000 distinct CDR3 sequences, 21% seen once. The V and J ends lost 2 bases and 7 bases respectively, with 12 bases between them. CDR3 size: 13 residues. CDR1 and CDR2 (germline): DFQATT, SNEGSKA (reference sequence). The lymph nodes were axillary draining lymph nodes from breast cancer patients. The chain is built from TRBV20-1 and TRBJ1-5; a possible D gene is TRBD1 (5 bases). The sequenced sample consisted of axillary lymph node tissue. The clonotype originates from a female donor with breast cancer. Some clones in this sample may be carry-over from other donors' samples. The CDR3 region is CSARPGLRQPQHF. In DNA, the CDR3 is TGCAGTGCTAGACCGGGACTGAGACAGCCCCAGCATTTT.